A selection of T cell receptor beta chains follows, all from one sample in a study of blood T cell repertoires in COVID-19. Libraries were prepared by immunoSEQ multiplex PCR; TCRdb keeps only in-frame clonotypes and omits some of them. The sample carries a few hundred thousand clones, roughly 92% recorded once. Material for sequencing was PBMCs or T cells enriched from blood (not recorded which). The source of these receptors is a woman aged 40 to 50 who had been exposed to COVID-19. The conserved cysteine and the conserved F or W are not part of the CDR3 here. A D gene is named only where the DNA matches it firmly. Clone size appears in some rows only: once, few, many, or a class for an expanded clone.

TRBV12-5	TRBD1	-	TRBJ1-6	ASGLGQGANSPLH
TRBV19	-	-	TRBJ2-6	ASIAGAGANVLT
TRBV5-5	-	-	TRBJ1-1	ASSLKRDTEAF
TRBV7-2	-	-	TRBJ2-1	ASSTYLPYNEQF
TRBV7-2	TRBD2	many	TRBJ2-5	ASSPGGAGQETQY
TRBV5-1	TRBD2	-	TRBJ2-1	ASEREVGDEQF
TRBV21-1	-	-	TRBJ1-3	ASSKEQGSGSPGNTIY
TRBV5-5	-	-	TRBJ1-1	ASSLAKNTEAF
TRBV19	-	once	TRBJ1-1	ATTRPTMMNTEAF
TRBV7-9	-	-	TRBJ2-7	ASAAGLGEQY
TRBV7-2	-	-	TRBJ1-4	ASSVPRGTANEKLF
TRBV9	TRBD1	-	TRBJ1-6	ASSARTGSNSPLH
TRBV18	TRBD1	-	TRBJ1-1	ASSVNPTGTEAF
TRBV21-1	-	-	TRBJ1-2	ASSLKLSYGYT
TRBV5-6	TRBD1	-	TRBJ2-2	ASRRRQGATGELF
TRBV3-1/TRBV3-2	-	-	TRBJ1-2	ASSDSGIYT
TRBV21-1	-	-	TRBJ2-1	ASSKKGTSGNYEQF
TRBV9	-	-	TRBJ2-4	ASSGQGRNIQY
TRBV6-6	-	-	TRBJ1-2	ASSPAVTKNYGYT
TRBV5-1	-	-	TRBJ2-7	ASSSQGSSYEQY
TRBV5-6	TRBD1	once	TRBJ1-5	ASSFGQGAQPQH
TRBV7-3	TRBD2	-	TRBJ2-3	ASSLMVAGGTDTQY
TRBV10-1	TRBD2	-	TRBJ2-7	ASSEDQLEDPAGVKYEQY
TRBV3-1/TRBV3-2	TRBD1	-	TRBJ1-5	ASSQGDRVGQPQH
TRBV29-1	TRBD1	-	TRBJ1-1	SVLMRGQADTEAF
TRBV19	-	-	TRBJ2-3	ASSIGRGRGDTQY
TRBV27	-	once	TRBJ1-2	ASSFAPIGYGYT
TRBV7-2	TRBD2	-	TRBJ2-3	ASSSTWAGEVDTQY
TRBV3-1/TRBV3-2	-	-	TRBJ1-4	ASSQDPPGRAATNEKLF
TRBV7-2	-	-	TRBJ2-1	ASSLRGRGGQNEQF
TRBV27	-	-	TRBJ1-4	ASSPWAGETRKLF
TRBV7-2	-	-	TRBJ1-1	ASSLGGWNTEAF
TRBV28	TRBD2	-	TRBJ2-7	ASRGRGTSGNYEQY
TRBV2	TRBD1	-	TRBJ1-3	ASSVQTGGSGNTIY
TRBV11-3	TRBD2	-	TRBJ2-5	ASSLDPSGTETQY
TRBV6-2/TRBV6-3	-	-	TRBJ1-2	ASSATLYGYT
TRBV5-6	-	-	TRBJ2-1	ASSLVRGATEQF
TRBV20-1	-	-	TRBJ2-1	SASSTRSSYNEQF
TRBV10-2	TRBD1	-	TRBJ2-7	ASRGQGLSYEQY
TRBV27	-	-	TRBJ2-2	ASSFTGGELF
TRBV5-1	-	-	TRBJ2-3	ASSYRTRDADTQY